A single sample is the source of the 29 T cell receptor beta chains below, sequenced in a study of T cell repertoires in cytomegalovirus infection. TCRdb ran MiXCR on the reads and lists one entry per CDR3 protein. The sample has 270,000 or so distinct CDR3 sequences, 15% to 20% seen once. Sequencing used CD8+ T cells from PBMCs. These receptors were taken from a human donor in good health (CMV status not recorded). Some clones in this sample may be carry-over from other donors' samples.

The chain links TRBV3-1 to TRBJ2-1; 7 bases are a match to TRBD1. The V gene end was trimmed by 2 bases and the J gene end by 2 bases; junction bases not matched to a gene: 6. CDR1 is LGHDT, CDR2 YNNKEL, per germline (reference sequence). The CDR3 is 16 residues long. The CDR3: CASSQSRDSPYNEQFF. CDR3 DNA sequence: TGTGCCAGCAGCCAATCTCGGGACAGCCCCTACAATGAGCAGTTCTTC.

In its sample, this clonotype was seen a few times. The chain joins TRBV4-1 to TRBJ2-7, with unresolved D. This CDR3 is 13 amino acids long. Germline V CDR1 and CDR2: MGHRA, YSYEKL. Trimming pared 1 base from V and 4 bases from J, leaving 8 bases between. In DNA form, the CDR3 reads TGCGCCAGCAGCCAAGTCCCCGATTACGAGCAGTACTTC. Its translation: CASSQVPDYEQYF.

CDR3 sequence: CASSQDSATVSSYEQYF. In nucleotides, the CDR3 is TGCGCCAGCAGCCAAGACTCCGCTACAGTATCCTCCTACGAGCAGTACTTC. The chain couples TRBV4-1 to TRBJ2-7; D uncertain. Germline V gene data show CDR1 as MGHRA and CDR2 as YSYEKL. Trimming cost V 0 bases and J 0 bases, with 15 bases left between them. CDR3 length equals 17 residues.

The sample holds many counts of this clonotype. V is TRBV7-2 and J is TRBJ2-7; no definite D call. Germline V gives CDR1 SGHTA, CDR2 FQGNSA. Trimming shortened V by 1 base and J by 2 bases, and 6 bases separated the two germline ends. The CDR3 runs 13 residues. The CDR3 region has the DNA TGTGCCAGCAGCTTAGGAAGTACCTACGAGCAGTACTTC. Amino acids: CASSLGSTYEQYF.

As DNA, the CDR3 is TGTGCCAGCAGTGAACGGCTAGCGGGCACCGGGGAGACCCAGTACTTC. Its translation is CASSERLAGTGETQYF. This chain uses TRBV2 with TRBJ2-5; 8 nucleotides line up with TRBD2. After removal of 2 bases from V and 5 bases from J, the junction contained 10 bases not matched to a gene. The CDR3 sequence is 16 residues long. Germline CDR1 SNHLY, CDR2 FYNNEI.

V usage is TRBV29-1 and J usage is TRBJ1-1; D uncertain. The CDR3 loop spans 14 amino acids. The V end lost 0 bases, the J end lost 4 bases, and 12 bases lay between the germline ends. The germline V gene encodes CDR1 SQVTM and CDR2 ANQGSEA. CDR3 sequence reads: CSVEDLAFSTEAFF. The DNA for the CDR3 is TGCAGCGTTGAAGACCTGGCGTTCTCCACTGAAGCTTTCTTT.

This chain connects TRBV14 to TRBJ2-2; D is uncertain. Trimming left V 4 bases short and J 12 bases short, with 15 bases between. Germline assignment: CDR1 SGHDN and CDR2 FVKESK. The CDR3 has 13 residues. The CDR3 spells CASSPPNSWQLFF. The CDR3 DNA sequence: TGTGCCAGCAGCCCCCCAAATTCCTGGCAGCTGTTTTTT.

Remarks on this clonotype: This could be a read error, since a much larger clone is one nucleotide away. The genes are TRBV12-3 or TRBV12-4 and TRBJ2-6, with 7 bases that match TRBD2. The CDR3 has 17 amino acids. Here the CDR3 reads CASSLAAALSGANVLTF. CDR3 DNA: TGTGCCAGCAGTCTAGCGGCGGCGCTCTCTGGGGCCAACGTCCTGACTTTC.

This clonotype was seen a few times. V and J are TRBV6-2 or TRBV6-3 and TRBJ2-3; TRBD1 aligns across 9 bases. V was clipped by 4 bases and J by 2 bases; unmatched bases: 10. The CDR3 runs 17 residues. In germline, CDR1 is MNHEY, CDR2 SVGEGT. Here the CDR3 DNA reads TGTGCCAGCAGTTCAATCCGGGACAGGGACGACACAGATACGCAGTATTTT. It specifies CASSSIRDRDDTDTQYF.

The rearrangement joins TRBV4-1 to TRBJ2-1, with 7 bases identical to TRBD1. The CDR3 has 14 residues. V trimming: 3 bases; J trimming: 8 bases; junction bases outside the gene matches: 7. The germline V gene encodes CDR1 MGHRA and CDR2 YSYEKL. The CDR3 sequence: CASSQAQGTDEQFF. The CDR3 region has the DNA TGCGCCAGCAGCCAGGCACAGGGGACCGATGAGCAGTTCTTC.

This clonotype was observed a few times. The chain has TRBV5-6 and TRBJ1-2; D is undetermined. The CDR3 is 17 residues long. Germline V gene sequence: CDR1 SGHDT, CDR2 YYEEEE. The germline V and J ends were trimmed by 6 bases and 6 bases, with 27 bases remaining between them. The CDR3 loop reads CASTPWGVLDGHDGYTF. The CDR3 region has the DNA TGTGCCAGCACCCCCTGGGGAGTTTTGGACGGTCACGATGGCTACACCTTC.

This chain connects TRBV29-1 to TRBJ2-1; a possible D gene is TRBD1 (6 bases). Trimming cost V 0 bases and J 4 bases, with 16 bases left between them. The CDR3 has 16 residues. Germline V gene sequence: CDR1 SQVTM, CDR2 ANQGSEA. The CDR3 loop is CSVEDQARTAYNEQFF. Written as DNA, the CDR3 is TGCAGCGTTGAAGATCAGGCGAGGACAGCTTACAATGAGCAGTTCTTC.

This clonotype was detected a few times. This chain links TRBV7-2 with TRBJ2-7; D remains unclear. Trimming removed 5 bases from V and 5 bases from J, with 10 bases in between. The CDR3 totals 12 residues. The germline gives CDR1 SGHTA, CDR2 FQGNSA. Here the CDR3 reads CASSPGFDEQYF. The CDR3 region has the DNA TGTGCCAGCAGCCCTGGTTTTGACGAGCAGTACTTC.

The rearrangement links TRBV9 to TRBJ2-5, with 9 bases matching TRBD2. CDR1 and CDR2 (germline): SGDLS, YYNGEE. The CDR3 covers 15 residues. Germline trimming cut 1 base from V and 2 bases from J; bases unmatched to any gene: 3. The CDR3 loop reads CASSVSGGQQETQYF. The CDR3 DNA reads TGTGCCAGCAGCGTAAGCGGGGGGCAACAAGAGACCCAGTACTTC.

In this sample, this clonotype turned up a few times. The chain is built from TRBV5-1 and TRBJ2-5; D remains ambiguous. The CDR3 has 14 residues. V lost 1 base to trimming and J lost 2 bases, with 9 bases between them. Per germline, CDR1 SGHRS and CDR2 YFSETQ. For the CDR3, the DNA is TGCGCCAGCAGCTTGCTGGGTAATCAAGAGACCCAGTACTTC. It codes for CASSLLGNQETQYF. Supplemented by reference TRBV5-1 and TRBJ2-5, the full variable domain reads KAGVTQTPRYLIKTRGQQVTLSCSPISGHRSVSWYQQTPGQGLQFLFEYFSETQRNKGNFPGRFSGRQFSNSRSEMNVSTLELGDSALYLCASSLLGNQETQYFGPGTRLLVL.

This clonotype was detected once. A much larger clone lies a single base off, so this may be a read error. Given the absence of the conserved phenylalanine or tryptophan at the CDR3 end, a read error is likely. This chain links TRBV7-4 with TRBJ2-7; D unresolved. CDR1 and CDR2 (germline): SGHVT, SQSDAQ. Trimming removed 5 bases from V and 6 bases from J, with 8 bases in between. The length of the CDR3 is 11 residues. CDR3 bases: TGTGCCAGCAGCCTCAGATCCGAGCAGTACATC. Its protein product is CASSLRSEQYI.

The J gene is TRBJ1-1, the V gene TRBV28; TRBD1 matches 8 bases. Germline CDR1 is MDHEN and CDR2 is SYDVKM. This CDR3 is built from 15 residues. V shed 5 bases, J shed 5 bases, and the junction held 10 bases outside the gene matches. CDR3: CASSISETGVTEAFF. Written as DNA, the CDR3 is TGTGCCAGCAGTATATCCGAGACAGGGGTGACTGAAGCTTTCTTT.

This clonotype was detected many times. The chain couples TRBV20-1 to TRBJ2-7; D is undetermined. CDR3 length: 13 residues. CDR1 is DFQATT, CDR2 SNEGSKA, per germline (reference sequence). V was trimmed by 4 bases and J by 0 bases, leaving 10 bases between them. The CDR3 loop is CSAKKQSSYEQYF. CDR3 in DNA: TGCAGTGCTAAAAAACAAAGCTCCTACGAGCAGTACTTC.

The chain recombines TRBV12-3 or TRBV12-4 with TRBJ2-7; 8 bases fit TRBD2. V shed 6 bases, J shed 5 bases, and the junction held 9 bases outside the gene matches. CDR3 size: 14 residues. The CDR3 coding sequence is TGTGCCAGCAGCCCGGGGGGGCGGGGGGACGAGCAGTACTTC. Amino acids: CASSPGGRGDEQYF.

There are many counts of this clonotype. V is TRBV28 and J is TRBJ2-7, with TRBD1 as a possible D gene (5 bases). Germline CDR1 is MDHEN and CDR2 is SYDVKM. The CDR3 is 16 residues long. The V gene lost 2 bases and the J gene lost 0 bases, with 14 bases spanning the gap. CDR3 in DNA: TGTGCCAGCAGTTTACTTACAGGAATTTCCTCCTACGAGCAGTACTTC. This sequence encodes CASSLLTGISSYEQYF.

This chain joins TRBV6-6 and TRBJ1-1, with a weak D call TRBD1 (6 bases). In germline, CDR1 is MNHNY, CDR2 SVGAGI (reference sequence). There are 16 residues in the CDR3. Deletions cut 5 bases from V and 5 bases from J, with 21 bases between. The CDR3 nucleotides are TGTGCCAGCAGTGCCCTTATACAGGGAGCGCGGACTGAAGCTTTCTTT. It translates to CASSALIQGARTEAFF.

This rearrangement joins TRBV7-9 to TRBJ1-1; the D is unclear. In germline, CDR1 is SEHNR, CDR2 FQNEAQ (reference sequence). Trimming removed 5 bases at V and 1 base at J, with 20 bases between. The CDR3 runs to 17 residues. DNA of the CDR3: TGTGCCAGCAGCACTACTGACGGAGGCATAGGGAACACTGAAGCTTTCTTT. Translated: CASSTTDGGIGNTEAFF.

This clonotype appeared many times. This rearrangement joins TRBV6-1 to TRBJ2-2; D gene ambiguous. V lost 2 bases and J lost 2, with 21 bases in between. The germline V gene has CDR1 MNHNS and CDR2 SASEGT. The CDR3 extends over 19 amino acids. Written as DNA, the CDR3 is TGTGCCAGCAGTGAAAGAACCCCGACTCGTACGCCAAACACCGGGGAGCTGTTTTTT. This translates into CASSERTPTRTPNTGELFF.

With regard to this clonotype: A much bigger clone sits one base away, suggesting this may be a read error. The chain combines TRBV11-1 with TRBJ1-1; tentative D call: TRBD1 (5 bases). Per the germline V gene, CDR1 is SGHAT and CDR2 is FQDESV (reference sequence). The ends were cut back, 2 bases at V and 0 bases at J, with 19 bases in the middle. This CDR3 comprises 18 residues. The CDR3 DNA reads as TGTGCCAGCAGCTTAACCCCAGGGCAGGGAGTTATGAACACTGAAGCTTTCTTT. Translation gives CASSLTPGQGVMNTEAFF.

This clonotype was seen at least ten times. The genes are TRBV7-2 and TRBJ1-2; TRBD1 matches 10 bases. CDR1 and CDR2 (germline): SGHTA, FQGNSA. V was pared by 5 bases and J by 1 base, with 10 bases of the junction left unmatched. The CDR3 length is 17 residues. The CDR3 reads CASSATGTGAINYGYTF. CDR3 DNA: TGTGCCAGCAGCGCCACCGGGACAGGGGCGATTAACTATGGCTACACCTTC.

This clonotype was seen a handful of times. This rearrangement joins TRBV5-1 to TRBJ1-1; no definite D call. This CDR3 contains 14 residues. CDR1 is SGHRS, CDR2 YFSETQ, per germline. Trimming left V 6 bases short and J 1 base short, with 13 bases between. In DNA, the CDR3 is TGCGCCAGCAACCCGATGGGAGGGAACACTGAAGCTTTCTTT. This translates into CASNPMGGNTEAFF.

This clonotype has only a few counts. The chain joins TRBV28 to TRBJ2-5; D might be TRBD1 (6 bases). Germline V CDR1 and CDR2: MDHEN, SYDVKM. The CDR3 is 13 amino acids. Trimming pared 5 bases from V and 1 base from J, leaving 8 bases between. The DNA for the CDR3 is TGTGCCAGCAGTGGGGACATCCAAGAGACCCAGTACTTC. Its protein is CASSGDIQETQYF. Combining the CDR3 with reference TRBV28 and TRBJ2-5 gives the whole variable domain DVKVTQSSRYLVKRTGEKVFLECVQDMDHENMFWYRQDPGLGLRLIYFSYDVKMKEKGDIPEGYSVSREKKERFSLILESASTNQTSMYLCASSGDIQETQYFGPGTRLLVL.

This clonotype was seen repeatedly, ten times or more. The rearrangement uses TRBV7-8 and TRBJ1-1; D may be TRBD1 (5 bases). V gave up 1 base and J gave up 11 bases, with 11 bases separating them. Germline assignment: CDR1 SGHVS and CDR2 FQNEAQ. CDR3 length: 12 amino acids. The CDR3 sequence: CASSLEGVGAFF. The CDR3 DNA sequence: TGTGCCAGCAGCTTAGAAGGGGTGGGGGCTTTCTTT.

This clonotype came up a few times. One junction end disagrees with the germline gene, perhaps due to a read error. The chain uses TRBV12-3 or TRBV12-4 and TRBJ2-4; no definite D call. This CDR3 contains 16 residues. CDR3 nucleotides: TGTGCCAGCAGCCAGAAAGGTAGCCCAAAAAAAAGCATTCAGTACTTC. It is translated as CASSQKGSPKKSIQYF.